Listed here is a single TCR beta chain. The sample is drawn from a study of blood T cell repertoires in COVID-19. Study at large: Samples came from the United States, Italy and Spain, spanning acute and convalescent COVID-19. Sources were T cells, B-cell-depleted T cells, or PBMCs; the material itself was cDNA or gDNA.

Seattle's enrolled individuals joined amid active infection and were then monitored longitudinally. Germline assignment: CDR1 MDHEN and CDR2 SYDVKM. The germline V and J ends were trimmed by 3 bases and 1 base, with 10 bases remaining between them. This CDR3 has 15 amino acids. Original processing methods: Estimation of nucleated cell counts was performed using reference gene primer amplification. TCRdb's copy holds only in-frame clones and misses some; the assay was immunoSEQ multiplex PCR. The D gene and trimming were derived from the DNA, and the V and J assignments and clone size from that table. The repertoire holds roughly 230,000 clones, with around 85% as singletons.

The genes are TRBV28 and TRBJ1-5, with D uncertain. The source of this sequence is a man aged 50 or older with COVID-19, enrolled during active disease. The specimen was peripheral blood. This chain's CDR3 is CASSFDPGSNQPQHF. The CDR3, as DNA: TGTGCCAGCAGTTTTGACCCGGGGAGCAATCAGCCCCAGCATTTT.